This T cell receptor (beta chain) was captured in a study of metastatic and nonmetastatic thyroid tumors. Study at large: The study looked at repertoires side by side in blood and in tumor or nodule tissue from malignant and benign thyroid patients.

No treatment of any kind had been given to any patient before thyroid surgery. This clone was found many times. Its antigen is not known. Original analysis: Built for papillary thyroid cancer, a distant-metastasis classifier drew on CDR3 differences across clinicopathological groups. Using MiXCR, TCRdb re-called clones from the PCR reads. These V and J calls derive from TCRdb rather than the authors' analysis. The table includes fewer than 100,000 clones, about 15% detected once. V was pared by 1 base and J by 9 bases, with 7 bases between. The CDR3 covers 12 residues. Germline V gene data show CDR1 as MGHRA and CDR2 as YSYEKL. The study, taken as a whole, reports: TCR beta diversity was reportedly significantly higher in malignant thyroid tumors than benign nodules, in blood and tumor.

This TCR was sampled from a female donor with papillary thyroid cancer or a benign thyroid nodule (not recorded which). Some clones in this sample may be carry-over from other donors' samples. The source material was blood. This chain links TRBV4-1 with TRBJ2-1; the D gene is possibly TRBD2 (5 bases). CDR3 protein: CASSQGRAEQFF. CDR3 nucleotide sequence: TGCGCCAGCAGCCAAGGGCGGGCTGAGCAGTTCTTC.